The T cell receptor (beta chain) described here comes from a study of monozygotic twins with cystic fibrosis. Across the study: With about 15 PCR cycles, barcoded libraries came from about 2.9 micrograms of fragmented DNA. Findings and caveats of the study: Unrelated CF individuals shared fewer identical clonotypes than monozygotic CF twins. In this small cohort, shared CDR3 numbers showed no association with age, concordance or disease severity.

Data came from immunoSEQ multiplex PCR; TCRdb stores just in-frame clones and leaves some out. The sample shows under 11,000 clones, roughly 95% of them seen only once. This clone has more than one count but fewer than ten. Its target is not known. V was cut by 6 bases and J by 3 bases, with 6 bases left in between. CDR3 size: 11 residues. In germline, CDR1 is PRHDT, CDR2 FYEKMQ (reference sequence). The chain has TRBV13 and TRBJ2-7; D is uncertain. Sequencing input: blood. The sequence came from a boy younger than 18 with cystic fibrosis. In DNA form, the CDR3 reads TGTGCCAGCAGTTATAGCTACGAGCAGTACTTC. Residues: CASSYSYEQYF. The whole variable domain, filled in from reference TRBV13 and TRBJ2-7, reads AAGVIQSPRHLIKEKRETATLKCYPIPRHDTVYWYQQGPGQDPQFLISFYEKMQSDKGSIPDRFSAQQFSDYHSELNMSSLELGDSALYFCASSYSYEQYFGPGTRLTVT.